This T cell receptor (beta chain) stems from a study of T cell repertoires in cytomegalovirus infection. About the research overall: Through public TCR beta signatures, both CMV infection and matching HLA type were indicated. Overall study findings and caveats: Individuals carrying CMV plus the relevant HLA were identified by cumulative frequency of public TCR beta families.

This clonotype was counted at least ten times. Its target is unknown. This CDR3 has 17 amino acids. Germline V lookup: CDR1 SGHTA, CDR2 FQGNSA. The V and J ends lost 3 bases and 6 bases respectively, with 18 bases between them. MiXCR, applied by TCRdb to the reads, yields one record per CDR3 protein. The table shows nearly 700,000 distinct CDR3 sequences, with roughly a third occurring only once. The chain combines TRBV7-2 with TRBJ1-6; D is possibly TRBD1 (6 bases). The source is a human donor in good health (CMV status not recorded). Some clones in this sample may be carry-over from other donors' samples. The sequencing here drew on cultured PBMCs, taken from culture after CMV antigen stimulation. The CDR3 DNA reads TGTGCCAGCAGCTTTCTCCTCGGAACAGGGCGTAATTCACCCCTCCACTTT. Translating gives CASSFLLGTGRNSPLHF.